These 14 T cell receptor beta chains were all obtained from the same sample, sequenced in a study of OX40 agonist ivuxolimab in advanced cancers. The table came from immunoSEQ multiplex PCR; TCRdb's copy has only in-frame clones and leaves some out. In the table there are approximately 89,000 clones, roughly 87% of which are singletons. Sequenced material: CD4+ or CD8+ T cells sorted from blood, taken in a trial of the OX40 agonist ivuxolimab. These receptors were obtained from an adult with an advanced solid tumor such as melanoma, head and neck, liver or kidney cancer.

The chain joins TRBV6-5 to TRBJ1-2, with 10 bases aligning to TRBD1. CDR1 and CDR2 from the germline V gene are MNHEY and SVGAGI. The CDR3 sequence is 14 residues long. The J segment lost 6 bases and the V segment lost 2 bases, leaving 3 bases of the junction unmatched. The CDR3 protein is CASSYDRGPDGYTF. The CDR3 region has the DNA TGTGCCAGCAGTTACGACAGGGGGCCCGATGGCTACACCTTC.

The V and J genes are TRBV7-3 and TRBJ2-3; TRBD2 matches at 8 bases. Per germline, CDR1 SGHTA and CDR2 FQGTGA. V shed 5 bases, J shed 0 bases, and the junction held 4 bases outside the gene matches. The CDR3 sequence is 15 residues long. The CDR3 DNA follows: TGTGCCAGCAGCCAAATAGCGGGGAGCACAGATACGCAGTATTTT. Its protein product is CASSQIAGSTDTQYF. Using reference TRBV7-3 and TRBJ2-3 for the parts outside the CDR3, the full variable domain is GAGVSQTPSNKVTEKGKYVELRCDPISGHTALYWYRQSLGQGPEFLIYFQGTGAADDSGLPNDRFFAVRPEGSVSTLKIQRTERGDSAVYLCASSQIAGSTDTQYFGPGTRLTVL.

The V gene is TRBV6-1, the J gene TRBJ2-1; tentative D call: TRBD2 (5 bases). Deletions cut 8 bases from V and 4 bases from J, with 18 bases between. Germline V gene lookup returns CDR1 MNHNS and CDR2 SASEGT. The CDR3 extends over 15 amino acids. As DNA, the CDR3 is TGTGCCAGCCTTCGGCAGAGGGATACTTACAATGAGCAGTTCTTC. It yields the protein CASLRQRDTYNEQFF.

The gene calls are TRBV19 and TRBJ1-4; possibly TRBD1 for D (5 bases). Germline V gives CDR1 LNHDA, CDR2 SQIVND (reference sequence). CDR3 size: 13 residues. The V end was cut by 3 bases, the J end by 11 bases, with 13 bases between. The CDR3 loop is CASSIAPKGKLFF. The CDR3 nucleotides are TGTGCCAGTAGTATTGCACCAAAGGGGAAACTGTTTTTT.

CDR3 sequence reads: CAWSGAYNSPLHF. CDR3 DNA: TGTGCCTGGAGTGGAGCCTATAATTCACCCCTCCACTTT. The rearrangement links TRBV30 to TRBJ1-6; D remains unclear. The V end lost 1 base, the J end lost 2 bases, and 3 bases lay between the germline ends. The germline CDR1 and CDR2 sequences are GTSNPN and SVGIG (reference sequence). The CDR3 runs 13 residues.

The CDR3, as DNA: TGTGCCAGTAATCACAACGGAGGCAATCAGCCCCAGCATTTT. Residues: CASNHNGGNQPQHF. V and J are TRBV19 and TRBJ1-5, with D uncertain. The length of the CDR3 is 14 residues. Trimming stripped 7 bases from V and 2 bases from J, with 12 bases between. The V gene's germline CDR1 is LNHDA and CDR2 SQIVND (reference sequence).

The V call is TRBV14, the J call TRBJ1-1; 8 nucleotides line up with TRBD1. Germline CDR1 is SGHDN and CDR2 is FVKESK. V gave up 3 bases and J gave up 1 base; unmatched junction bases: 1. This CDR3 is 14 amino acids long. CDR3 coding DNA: TGTGCCAGCAGCCACAGGGGGCCGAACACTGAAGCTTTCTTT. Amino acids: CASSHRGPNTEAFF.

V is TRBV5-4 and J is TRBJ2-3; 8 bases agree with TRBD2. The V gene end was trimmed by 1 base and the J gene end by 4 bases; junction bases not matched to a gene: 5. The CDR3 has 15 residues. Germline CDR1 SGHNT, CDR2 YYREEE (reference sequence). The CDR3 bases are TGTGCCAGCAGCTTGAACGGGGGGGCCTCAGATACGCAGTATTTT. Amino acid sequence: CASSLNGGASDTQYF.

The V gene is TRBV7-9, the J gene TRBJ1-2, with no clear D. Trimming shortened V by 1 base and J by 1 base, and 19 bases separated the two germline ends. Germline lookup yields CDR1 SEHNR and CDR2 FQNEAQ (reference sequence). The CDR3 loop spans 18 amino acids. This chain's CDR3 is CASSLGIREHEINYGYTF. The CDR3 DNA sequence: TGTGCCAGCAGCTTAGGGATCAGAGAGCATGAAATTAACTATGGCTACACCTTC.

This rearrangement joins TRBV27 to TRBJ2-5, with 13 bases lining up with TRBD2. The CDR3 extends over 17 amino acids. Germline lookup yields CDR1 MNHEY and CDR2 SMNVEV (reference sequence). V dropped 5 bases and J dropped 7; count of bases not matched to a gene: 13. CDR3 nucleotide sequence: TGTGCCAGCAGTCTGCGGACTAGCGGGGGCCCCGCGGGGACCCAGTACTTC. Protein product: CASSLRTSGGPAGTQYF.

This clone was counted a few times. This CDR3 is CASTFEGQETQYF. The CDR3 DNA reads TGTGCCAGCACGTTCGAGGGTCAAGAGACCCAGTACTTC. The chain uses TRBV11-2 and TRBJ2-5, with D perhaps matching TRBD2 (5 bases). Germline CDR1 SGHAT, CDR2 FQNNGV. The CDR3 sequence is 13 residues long. With 7 bases removed from V and 2 bases from J, the gap between germline ends came to 11 bases. Combining the CDR3 with reference TRBV11-2 and TRBJ2-5 gives the whole variable domain EAGVAQSPRYKIIEKRQSVAFWCNPISGHATLYWYQQILGQGPKLLIQFQNNGVVDDSQLPKDRFSAERLKGVDSTLKIQPAKLEDSAVYLCASTFEGQETQYFGPGTRLLVL.

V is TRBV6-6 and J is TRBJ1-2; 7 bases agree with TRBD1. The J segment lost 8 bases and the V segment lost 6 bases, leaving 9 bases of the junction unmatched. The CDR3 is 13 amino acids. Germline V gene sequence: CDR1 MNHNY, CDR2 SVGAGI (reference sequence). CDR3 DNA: TGTGCCAGCAGGACACAGGGGATTTCGGGCTACACCTTC. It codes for CASRTQGISGYTF.

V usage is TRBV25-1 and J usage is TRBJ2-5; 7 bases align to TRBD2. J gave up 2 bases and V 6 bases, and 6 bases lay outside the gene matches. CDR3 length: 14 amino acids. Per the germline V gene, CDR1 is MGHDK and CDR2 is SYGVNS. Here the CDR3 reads CASRTGLSQETQYF. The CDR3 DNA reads TGTGCCAGCAGAACGGGACTATCTCAAGAGACCCAGTACTTC.

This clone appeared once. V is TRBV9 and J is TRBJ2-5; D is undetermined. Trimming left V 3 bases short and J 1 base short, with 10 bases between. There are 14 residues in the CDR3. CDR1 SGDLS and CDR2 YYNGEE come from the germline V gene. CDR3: CASSASALQETQYF. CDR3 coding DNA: TGTGCCAGCAGCGCCTCAGCTCTCCAAGAGACCCAGTACTTC. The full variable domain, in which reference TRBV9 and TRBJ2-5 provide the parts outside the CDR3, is DSGVTQTPKHLITATGQRVTLRCSPRSGDLSVYWYQQSLDQGLQFLIQYYNGEERAKGNILERFSAQQFPDLHSELNLSSLELGDSALYFCASSASALQETQYFGPGTRLLVL.